The rows below give T cell receptor beta chains drawn from one sample of a study of identical twins. TCRdb itself ran the 5' RACE reads through MiXCR, one entry per CDR3 protein. The table lists hundreds of thousands of distinct CDR3 sequences, over 5% of them singletons. The specimen was naive T cells sorted from blood. All receptors derive from a man aged 18 to 35 in good health. The CDR3 runs from the conserved cysteine through the conserved F or W. D genes are given only for firm matches. Some rows have no size entry. The others give once, few or many, or a class for an expanded clone.

many	TRBV12-3/TRBV12-4	TRBJ1-2	TRBD1	TGTGCCAGCAGTCCGTGGGGACAGGGGGGCGCCGGAGGCGGCTACACCTTC	CASSPWGQGGAGGGYTF
many	TRBV29-1	TRBJ2-1	-	TGCAGCGTTGCTGGGGATGAGCAGTTCTTC	CSVAGDEQFF
many	TRBV29-1	TRBJ1-2	TRBD1	TGCAGCGTTGAGAGGGGGCCGAAGGGCTACACCTTC	CSVERGPKGYTF
few	TRBV12-3/TRBV12-4	TRBJ2-6	-	TGTGCCAGCAGTCCCGCCGGGTTCAGCTCTGGGGCCAACGTCCTGACTTTC	CASSPAGFSSGANVLTF
many	TRBV7-8	TRBJ2-1	-	TGTGCCAGCAGCTTAGTCAGTCCAGGGGATGGCAATGATGAGCAGTTCTTC	CASSLVSPGDGNDEQFF
many	TRBV10-3	TRBJ1-3	TRBD1	TGTGCCATCAAAGGCGTGACAGGGGGCGCGTTCGGAAACACCATATATTTT	CAIKGVTGGAFGNTIYF
many	TRBV7-9	TRBJ1-2	TRBD1	TGTGCCAGCGGCGGGACAGCGTCTGGTTACACCTTC	CASGGTASGYTF
many	TRBV5-1	TRBJ2-1	-	TGCGCCAGCAGCTTGGTCGCGGACTCCTACAATGAGCAGTTCTTC	CASSLVADSYNEQFF
few	TRBV20-1	TRBJ2-7	-	TGCAGTGCTAGGTCCCTGGGGGCCAACGAGCAGTACTTC	CSARSLGANEQYF
many	TRBV5-1	TRBJ2-6	-	TGCGCCAGCAGGGGGGCGGATGGGGCCAACGTCCTGACTTTC	CASRGADGANVLTF
many	TRBV4-2	TRBJ2-4	-	TGTGCCAGCAGCCAAGACACAACTTCAAACATTCAGTACTTC	CASSQDTTSNIQYF
-	TRBV3-1	TRBJ2-1	-	TGTGCCAGCAGCCAAGAAGGGGCTCTTTCCAATGAGCAGTTCTTC	CASSQEGALSNEQFF
many	TRBV7-7	TRBJ2-5	-	TGTGCCAGCAGCTATGGAAACAACCAAGAGACCCAGTACTTC	CASSYGNNQETQYF
many	TRBV20-1	TRBJ2-4	TRBD1	TGCAGTGCTATTTACCGGACAGGAAACATTCAGTACTTC	CSAIYRTGNIQYF
many	TRBV4-1	TRBJ2-5	-	TGCGCCAGCAGCCATGGTGGAGGGGTCGAAGAGACCCAGTACTTC	CASSHGGGVEETQYF
many	TRBV20-1	TRBJ1-5	-	TGCAGTGCTCGTTATAGCAATCAGCCCCAGCATTTT	CSARYSNQPQHF
many	TRBV11-1	TRBJ2-1	-	TGTGCCAGCAACGAACGGACAGATACACAGACAAATACAATGAGTTGGCGGCAGTTCTTC	CASNERTDTQTNTMSWRQFF
-	TRBV27	TRBJ1-2	-	TGTGCCAGCAGTCCCCTGGGGGGGAACTATGGCTACACCTTC	CASSPLGGNYGYTF
few	TRBV7-2	TRBJ2-7	TRBD1	TGTGCCAGCAGCTTAGCGCGTTCTCGGGACAGGTACTCCTACGAGCAGTACTTC	CASSLARSRDRYSYEQYF
-	TRBV28	TRBJ1-4	-	TGTGCCAGCAGTCCGGTCCGAGACGGAAAACTGTTTTTT	CASSPVRDGKLFF
-	TRBV2	TRBJ1-5	TRBD1	TGTGCCAGCAGCGCGGGACAGCCGATTGGCAATCAGCCCCAGCATTTT	CASSAGQPIGNQPQHF
-	TRBV20-1	TRBJ2-3	TRBD2	TGCAGTGCAGCCGGGACTAGCGGGAACCCCACCCTCCCAGATACGCAGTATTTT	CSAAGTSGNPTLPDTQYF
many	TRBV10-3	TRBJ1-2	TRBD1	TGTGCCATTGGGACAGGCGCCCACGAAGGCTACACCTTC	CAIGTGAHEGYTF
many	TRBV29-1	TRBJ1-2	-	TGCAGCGTTGAAGATGGGACTTACTATGGCTACACCTTC	CSVEDGTYYGYTF
many	TRBV6-1	TRBJ2-2	TRBD2	TGTGCCAGCAGGATGGTAGCGGGAGGCACCGGGGAGCTGTTTTTT	CASRMVAGGTGELFF
many	TRBV9	TRBJ2-5	TRBD2	TGTGCCAGCAGCGTCCTAGCGGGAGATTCAGAGACCCAGTACTTC	CASSVLAGDSETQYF
-	TRBV5-1	TRBJ2-1	TRBD1	TGCGCCAGCAGCGTTGGACAGGGATGGAATGAGCAGTTCTTC	CASSVGQGWNEQFF
few	TRBV5-1	TRBJ2-6	-	TGCGCCAGCAGCCGGACCCATTCAGTCCTGACTTTC	CASSRTHSVLTF
few	TRBV2	TRBJ2-2	-	TGTGCCAGCAGCCATAAGACAGGGAACACCGGGGAGCTGTTTTTT	CASSHKTGNTGELFF
few	TRBV9	TRBJ2-5	-	TGTGCCAGCAGCGTAGGGTCTAGACTCCAAGAGACCCAGTACTTC	CASSVGSRLQETQYF